These T cell receptor beta chains were read from a single sample in a study of beta chain bispecific antibodies for T cell cancers. From the 5' RACE reads, TCRdb called clonotypes with MiXCR, one entry per CDR3 protein. The data show roughly 15,000 distinct CDR3 sequences, roughly 1.9% seen once. These receptors have no known antigen. Sequenced input: healthy donor T cells cultured with leukemia cells. The receptors originated from a human donor in good health. Some clones in this sample may be carry-over from other donors' samples. CDR3s include the opening cysteine and the closing phenylalanine or tryptophan. A D gene is named only where the DNA matches it firmly. Expanded clones get a size class; other rows say once, few or many, or leave the size out.

D | J | V | size | DNA | CDR3
. | TRBJ2-2 | TRBV5-4 | many | TGTGCCACAAAGGAGGGGAACACCGGGGAGCTGTTTTTT | CATKEGNTGELFF
. | TRBJ2-2 | TRBV10-1 | medium-sized | TGCGCCAGCAGTGAGTCCCCCGGGGAGCTGTTTTTT | CASSESPGELFF
. | TRBJ2-2 | TRBV13 | few | TGTGCCAGCAGCTTCTTCCCTCACGGTCCGAACACCGGGGAGCTGTTTTTT | CASSFFPHGPNTGELFF
. | TRBJ2-3 | TRBV30 | many | TGTGCCTGGAGTATGGAGTCAGATACGCAGTATTTT | CAWSMESDTQYF
. | TRBJ2-3 | TRBV10-3 | many | TGTGCCATCAGTGAGTCGACTTCCACAGATACGCAGTATTTT | CAISESTSTDTQYF
. | TRBJ2-7 | TRBV28 | many | TGTGCCAGCAGTTTGGAGGCTTCCTACGAGCAGTACTTC | CASSLEASYEQYF
. | TRBJ2-1 | TRBV5-1 | medium-sized | TGCGCCAGCAGCTTGGGACAGGCATATAGCTCCTACAATGAGCAGTTCTTC | CASSLGQAYSSYNEQFF
TRBD1 | TRBJ2-7 | TRBV18 | . | TGTGCCAGCTCACCACCGACAGGGTACCTCTACGAGCAGTACTTC | CASSPPTGYLYEQYF
. | TRBJ1-2 | TRBV6-1 | many | TGTGCCAGCAGTGAAGTGAGCAGAAACTATGGCTACACCTTC | CASSEVSRNYGYTF
. | TRBJ1-1 | TRBV10-3 | many | TGTGCCATCAGTGGGGAGGGGGGGACTGAAGCTTTCTTT | CAISGEGGTEAFF
TRBD1 | TRBJ1-1 | TRBV5-1 | . | TGCGCCAGCAGCTTGGTCCCCTGGACAGGATTGAACACTGAAGCTTTCTTT | CASSLVPWTGLNTEAFF
. | TRBJ2-7 | TRBV28 | many | TGTGCCAGCAGCGCGGGATCGGGGATCTCCTACGAGCAGTACTTC | CASSAGSGISYEQYF
. | TRBJ1-2 | TRBV3-1 | many | TGTGCCAGCAGCCAACGCTTGGGTCTCTACACCTTC | CASSQRLGLYTF
. | TRBJ1-1 | TRBV5-1 | medium-sized | TGCGCCAGCAGCTTAGGGGGGGAGGTTGAAGCTTTCTTT | CASSLGGEVEAFF
TRBD1 | TRBJ2-7 | TRBV28 | many | TGTGCCAGCAGTTACAGGGGGAGTGCTTCCTACGAGCAGTACTTC | CASSYRGSASYEQYF
TRBD1 | TRBJ1-1 | TRBV9 | many | TGTGCCAGCAGCGGACAGGGTCGCACTGAAGCTTTCTTT | CASSGQGRTEAFF
. | TRBJ1-2 | TRBV5-1 | many | TGCGCCAGCAGCTTTGACACCTATGGCTACACCTTC | CASSFDTYGYTF
. | TRBJ2-1 | TRBV13 | many | TGTGCCAGTTCTGAAGCGGGTGAGCAGTTCTTC | CASSEAGEQFF
. | TRBJ1-5 | TRBV6-4 | many | TGTGCCAGCAGGAAAGGAACAGATAGCAATCAGCCCCAGCATTTT | CASRKGTDSNQPQHF
. | TRBJ2-5 | TRBV6-5 | many | TGTGCCAGCAGTTATGGTGGGACATCGCGGGAGACCCAGTACTTC | CASSYGGTSRETQYF
. | TRBJ2-1 | TRBV7-9 | many | TGTGCCAGCACCTCTACCTTAGGGGCCTACAATGAGCAGTTCTTC | CASTSTLGAYNEQFF
. | TRBJ1-4 | TRBV6-1 | many | TGTGCCAGCACCTTGGGGCTGTCGGACTTTGCAACTAATGAAAAACTGTTTTTT | CASTLGLSDFATNEKLFF
. | TRBJ2-4 | TRBV2 | medium-sized | TGTGCCAGCAGTGAGTTCTCCGTGGCCTCGGTGAACATTCAGTACTTC | CASSEFSVASVNIQYF
TRBD1 | TRBJ2-5 | TRBV27 | many | TGTGCCAGCGGACAGGGGGTTCAAGAGACCCAGTACTTC | CASGQGVQETQYF
. | TRBJ1-3 | TRBV18 | many | TGTGCCAGCTCACCACTACCAGGGATTAACTCTGGAAACACCATATATTTT | CASSPLPGINSGNTIYF
. | TRBJ2-2 | TRBV10-1 | many | TGCGCCAGCAGTTCCAATCCCGGGGAGCTGTTTTTT | CASSSNPGELFF
TRBD2 | TRBJ2-3 | TRBV5-4 | many | TGTGCCAGCAGCCCAAACGTCGGGACTAGCGGGACAGATACGCAGTATTTT | CASSPNVGTSGTDTQYF
. | TRBJ1-1 | TRBV20-1 | many | TGCAGTGCTAGTTTATCAACACTCGTGAACACTGAAGCTTTCTTT | CSASLSTLVNTEAFF
. | TRBJ2-2 | TRBV28 | many | TGTGCCAGCAGTTCAAATAGCTACGGGGAGCTGTTTTTT | CASSSNSYGELFF
. | TRBJ1-1 | TRBV6-5 | many | TGTGCCAGCAGTTCCGGGACGGGGAACACTGAAGCTTTCTTT | CASSSGTGNTEAFF
. | TRBJ2-1 | TRBV9 | medium-sized | TGTGCCAGCAGCTCCGCGGAGTCTCCCGGGCAGTTCTTC | CASSSAESPGQFF
TRBD1 | TRBJ2-7 | TRBV20-1 | medium-sized | TGCAGTGCTAGAGAGGCAGGGGGCCCCTACGAGCAGTACTTC | CSAREAGGPYEQYF
. | TRBJ2-3 | TRBV9 | many | TGTGCCAGCAGCGAGCCCCGACTCGGGGTTGGGGCAGATACGCAGTATTTT | CASSEPRLGVGADTQYF
. | TRBJ2-1 | TRBV28 | . | TGTGCCAGCAGTTTAACTGCAGCATTCTACAATGAGCAGTTCTTC | CASSLTAAFYNEQFF
TRBD2 | TRBJ2-7 | TRBV29-1 | . | TGCAGCGTTGAAGGAGCTAGCGGGGGGTTCTACGAGCAGTACTTC | CSVEGASGGFYEQYF